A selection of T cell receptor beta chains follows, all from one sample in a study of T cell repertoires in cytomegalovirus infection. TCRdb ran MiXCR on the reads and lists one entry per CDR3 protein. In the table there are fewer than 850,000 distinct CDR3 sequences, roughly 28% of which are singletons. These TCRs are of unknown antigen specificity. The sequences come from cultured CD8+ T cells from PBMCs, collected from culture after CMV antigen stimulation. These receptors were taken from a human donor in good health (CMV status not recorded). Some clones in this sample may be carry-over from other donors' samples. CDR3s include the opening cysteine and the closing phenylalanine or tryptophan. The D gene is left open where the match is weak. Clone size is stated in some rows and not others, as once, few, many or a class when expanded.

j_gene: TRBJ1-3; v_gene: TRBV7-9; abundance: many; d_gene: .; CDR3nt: TGTGCCAGCAGCGGCGCCGGGAGTAGCTCTGGAAACACCATATATTTT; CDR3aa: CASSGAGSSSGNTIYF
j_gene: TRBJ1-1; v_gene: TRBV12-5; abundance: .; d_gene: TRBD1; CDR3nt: TGTGCTAGTGGTTTTAGCGACAGGGGCACTGAAGCTTTCTTT; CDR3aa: CASGFSDRGTEAFF
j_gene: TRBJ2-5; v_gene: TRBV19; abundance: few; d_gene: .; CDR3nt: TGTGCCAGTAGTATAACAGGGACCCAGTACTTC; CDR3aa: CASSITGTQYF
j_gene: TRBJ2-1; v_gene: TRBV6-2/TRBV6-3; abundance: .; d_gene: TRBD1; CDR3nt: TGTGCCATCGACAGGGGAGGCAATGAGCAGTTCTTC; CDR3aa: CAIDRGGNEQFF
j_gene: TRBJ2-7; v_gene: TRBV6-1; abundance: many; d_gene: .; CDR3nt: TGTGCCAGCAGTGAAGGTAACAGCTACGAGCAGTACTTC; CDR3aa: CASSEGNSYEQYF
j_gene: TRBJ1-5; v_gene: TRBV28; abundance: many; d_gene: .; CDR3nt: TGTGCCAGCAGTTCTCGGGCCTACAATCAGCCCCAGCATTTT; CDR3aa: CASSSRAYNQPQHF
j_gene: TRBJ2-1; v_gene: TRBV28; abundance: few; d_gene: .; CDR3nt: TGTGCCAGCAGCACACAGAACTCCTACAATGAGCAGTTCTTC; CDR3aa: CASSTQNSYNEQFF
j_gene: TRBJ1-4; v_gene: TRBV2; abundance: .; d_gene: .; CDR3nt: TGTGCCAGCATCAACATCGGAGGGGATGAAAAACTGTTTTTT; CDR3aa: CASINIGGDEKLFF
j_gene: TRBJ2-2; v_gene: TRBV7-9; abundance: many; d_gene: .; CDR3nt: TGTGCCAGCAGCTTAACGAAGGCGGCGGGACGGGAGCTGTTTTTT; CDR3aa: CASSLTKAAGRELFF
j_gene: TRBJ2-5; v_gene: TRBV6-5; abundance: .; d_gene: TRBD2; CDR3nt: TGTGCCAGCAGTTACTCGGGACTAGAGTACCAAGAGACCCAGTACTTC; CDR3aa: CASSYSGLEYQETQYF
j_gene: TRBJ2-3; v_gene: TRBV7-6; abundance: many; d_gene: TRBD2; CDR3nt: TGTGCCAGCAGCTACCCGCCGACTAGCGGGGGGGCTACAGATACGCAGTATTTT; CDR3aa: CASSYPPTSGGATDTQYF
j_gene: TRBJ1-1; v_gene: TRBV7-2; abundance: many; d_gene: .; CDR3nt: TGTGCCAGCAGCGGTGCTCCCGCTTTCTTT; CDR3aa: CASSGAPAFF
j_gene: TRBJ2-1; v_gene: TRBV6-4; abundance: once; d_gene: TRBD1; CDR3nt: TGTGCCAGCAGCTACCGGGACAGGGGTAGCGATGAGCAGTTCTTC; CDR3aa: CASSYRDRGSDEQFF
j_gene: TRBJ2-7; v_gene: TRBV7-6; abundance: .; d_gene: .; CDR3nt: TGTGCCAGCAGCTTACTGGCGGGAAACGAGCAGTACTTC; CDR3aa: CASSLLAGNEQYF
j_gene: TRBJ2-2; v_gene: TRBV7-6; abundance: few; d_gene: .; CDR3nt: TGTGCCAGCAGCTTTGCCCCGGGACGTGCCGACGGGGAGCTGTTTTTT; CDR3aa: CASSFAPGRADGELFF
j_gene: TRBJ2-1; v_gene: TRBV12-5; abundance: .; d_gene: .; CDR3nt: TGTGCTAGTTGGGGGGGCCTAAAGCGGAATGAGCAGTTCTTC; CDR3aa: CASWGGLKRNEQFF
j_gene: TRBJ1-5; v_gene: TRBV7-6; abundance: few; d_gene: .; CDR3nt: TGTGCCAGCAGCTTAGAGGACGGGATATGGCCCCAGCATTTT; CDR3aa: CASSLEDGIWPQHF
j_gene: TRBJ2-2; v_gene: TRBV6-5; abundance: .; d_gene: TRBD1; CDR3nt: TGTGCCAGCAGTCCAAGCGGACAGGGGAGGCTGTTTTTT; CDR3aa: CASSPSGQGRLFF
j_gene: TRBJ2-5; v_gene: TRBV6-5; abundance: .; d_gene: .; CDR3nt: TGTGCCAGCACCGGGGTTGGGACACATGAGACCCAGTACTTC; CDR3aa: CASTGVGTHETQYF
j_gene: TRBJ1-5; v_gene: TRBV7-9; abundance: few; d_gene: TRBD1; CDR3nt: TGTGCCAGCAGCGCGGGTAGGGGGCATCAGCCCCAGCATTTT; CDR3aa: CASSAGRGHQPQHF
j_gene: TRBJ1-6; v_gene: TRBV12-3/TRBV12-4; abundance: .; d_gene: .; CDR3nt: TGTGCCAGCAGGTGGACGTACTATAATTCACCCCTCCACTTT; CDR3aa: CASRWTYYNSPLHF
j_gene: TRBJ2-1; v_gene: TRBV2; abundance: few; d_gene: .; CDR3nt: TGTGCCAGGAGCTATAAGCTCAATGAGCAGTTCTTC; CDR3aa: CARSYKLNEQFF
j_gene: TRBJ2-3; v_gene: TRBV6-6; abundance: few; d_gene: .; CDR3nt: TGTGCCAGCACTCCGGAAGGGGTGGAGGGTTCAGATACGCAGTATTTT; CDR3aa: CASTPEGVEGSDTQYF
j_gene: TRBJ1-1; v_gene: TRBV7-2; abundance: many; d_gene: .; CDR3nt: TGTGCCAGCAGCTACTCGATGAGCACTGAAGCTTTCTTT; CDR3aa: CASSYSMSTEAFF
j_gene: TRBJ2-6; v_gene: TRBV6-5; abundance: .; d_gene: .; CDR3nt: TGTGCCAGCAGTAACGCCCGGGCTGGGGCCAACGTCCTGACTTTC; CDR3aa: CASSNARAGANVLTF
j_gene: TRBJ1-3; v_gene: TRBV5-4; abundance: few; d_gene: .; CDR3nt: TGTGCCAGCAGCTGGGACGTAAGCTCTGGAAACACCATATATTTT; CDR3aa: CASSWDVSSGNTIYF
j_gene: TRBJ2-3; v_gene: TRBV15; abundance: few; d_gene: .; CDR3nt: TGTGCCACCAGCAGAGAACAGGGAGAGGATACGCAGTATTTT; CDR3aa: CATSREQGEDTQYF
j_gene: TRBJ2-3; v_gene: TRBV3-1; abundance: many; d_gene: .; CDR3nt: TGTGCCAGCAGCCAAGGGCGGCGGCTAATAGATACGCAGTATTTT; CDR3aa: CASSQGRRLIDTQYF
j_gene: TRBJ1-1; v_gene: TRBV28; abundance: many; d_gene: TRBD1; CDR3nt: TGTGCCAGCAGCTTGGACAGGGGGGGCACTGAAGCTTTCTTT; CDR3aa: CASSLDRGGTEAFF
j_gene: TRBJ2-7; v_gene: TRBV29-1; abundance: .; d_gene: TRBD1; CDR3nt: TGCAGCGTTGATTCTCCCGGGACAGGGGACGAGCAGTACTTC; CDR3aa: CSVDSPGTGDEQYF
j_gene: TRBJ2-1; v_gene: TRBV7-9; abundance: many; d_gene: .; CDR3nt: TGTGCCAGCAGCCCTCCTACGCTAGCCGGCAATGAGCAGTTCTTC; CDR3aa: CASSPPTLAGNEQFF
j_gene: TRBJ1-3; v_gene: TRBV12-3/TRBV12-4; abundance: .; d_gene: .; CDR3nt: TGTGCCAGCACGAAACCAGGGACACGCGGAAACACCATATATTTT; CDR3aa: CASTKPGTRGNTIYF
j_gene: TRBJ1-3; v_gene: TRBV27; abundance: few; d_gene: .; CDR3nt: TGTGCCAGCAGCCCTCGTCCAGGGCCCGGAAACACCATATATTTT; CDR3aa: CASSPRPGPGNTIYF